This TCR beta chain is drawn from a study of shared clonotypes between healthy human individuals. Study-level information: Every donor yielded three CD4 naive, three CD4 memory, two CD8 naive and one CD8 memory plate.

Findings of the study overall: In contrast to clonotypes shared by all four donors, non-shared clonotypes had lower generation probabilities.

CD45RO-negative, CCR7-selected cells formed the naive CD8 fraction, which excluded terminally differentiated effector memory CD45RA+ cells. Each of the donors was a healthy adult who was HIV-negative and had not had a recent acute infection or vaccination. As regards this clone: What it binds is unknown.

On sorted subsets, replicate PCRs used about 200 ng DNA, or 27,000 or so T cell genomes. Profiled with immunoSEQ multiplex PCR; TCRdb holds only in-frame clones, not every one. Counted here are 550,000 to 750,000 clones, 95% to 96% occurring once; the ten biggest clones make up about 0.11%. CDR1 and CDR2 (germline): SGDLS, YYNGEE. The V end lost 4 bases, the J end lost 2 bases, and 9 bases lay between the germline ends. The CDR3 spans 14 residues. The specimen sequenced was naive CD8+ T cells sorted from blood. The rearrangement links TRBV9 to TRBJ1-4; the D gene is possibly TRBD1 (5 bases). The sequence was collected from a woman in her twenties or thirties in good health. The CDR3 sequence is CASSFGGTNEKLFF. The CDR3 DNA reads TGTGCCAGCAGCTTCGGGGGGACTAATGAAAAACTGTTTTTT. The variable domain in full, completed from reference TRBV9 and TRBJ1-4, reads DSGVTQTPKHLITATGQRVTLRCSPRSGDLSVYWYQQSLDQGLQFLIQYYNGEERAKGNILERFSAQQFPDLHSELNLSSLELGDSALYFCASSFGGTNEKLFFGSGTQLSVL.